The rows below give T cell receptor beta chains drawn from one sample of a study of T cells expressing NK-cell markers. TCRdb processed the 5' RACE reads again and assigns one entry to each CDR3 protein, with no DNA. The table lists under 600,000 distinct CDR3 sequences, with over 1.1% in the top ten. Sequencing was performed on blood T cells: a sorted CD56 or NKG2C T cell subset, CD4+ or CD8+ T cells, or bulk PBMC T cells (not recorded which). All receptors come from a woman between 50 and 59 years old in good health. The CDR3 runs from the conserved cysteine through the conserved F or W.

J: TRBJ2-7; V: TRBV7-6; CDR3: CASSPIAGYEQYF
J: TRBJ2-3; V: TRBV5-5; CDR3: CASSFPGRTDTQYF
J: TRBJ2-6; V: TRBV12-3/TRBV12-4; CDR3: CASLPTGANVLTF
J: TRBJ2-7; V: TRBV30; CDR3: CAWSYRATYEQYF
J: TRBJ1-1; V: TRBV19; CDR3: CASSIWGVATEAFF
J: TRBJ1-2; V: TRBV9; CDR3: CASSAAGQPGYGYTF
J: TRBJ1-2; V: TRBV4-2; CDR3: CASSHRTDYGYTF
J: TRBJ2-5; V: TRBV24-1; CDR3: CATSEGSGRGETQYF
J: TRBJ2-3; V: TRBV7-9; CDR3: CACETRDSHTDTQYF
J: TRBJ2-2; V: TRBV4-2; CDR3: CASSHPLPGAQRTGELFF
J: TRBJ2-6; V: TRBV12-3/TRBV12-4; CDR3: CASRPGTGVTNVLTF
J: TRBJ2-4; V: TRBV12-3/TRBV12-4; CDR3: CASSLPRGASNIQYF
J: TRBJ1-2; V: TRBV3-1; CDR3: CASSQEGGIYGYTF
J: TRBJ1-1; V: TRBV12-3/TRBV12-4; CDR3: CASSFGNPNTEAFF
J: TRBJ2-1; V: TRBV11-2; CDR3: CASSFKLVPNEQFF
J: TRBJ2-7; V: TRBV5-1; CDR3: CASSIYLGSVATQQYF
J: TRBJ1-5; V: TRBV5-1; CDR3: CASSPGTGTGQPQHF
J: TRBJ1-2; V: TRBV10-3; CDR3: CAISVGGNYGYTF
J: TRBJ2-1; V: TRBV24-1; CDR3: CATSEMGTGGEDEQFF
J: TRBJ2-3; V: TRBV10-3; CDR3: CAISALEGTQYF
J: TRBJ2-7; V: TRBV20-1; CDR3: CSASAKGTPYEQYF
J: TRBJ1-5; V: TRBV12-3/TRBV12-4; CDR3: CASSFGGPHQPQHF
J: TRBJ2-1; V: TRBV29-1; CDR3: CSVQVILGNEQFF
J: TRBJ2-7; V: TRBV30; CDR3: CAWRGRAYEQYF
J: TRBJ2-1; V: TRBV6-5; CDR3: CASSSLAVQFF
J: TRBJ2-5; V: TRBV12-3/TRBV12-4; CDR3: CASSRSGGMGRETQYF
J: TRBJ1-2; V: TRBV27; CDR3: CASSPRYRATLDGYTF
J: TRBJ2-6; V: TRBV9; CDR3: CASSSIRDRGSGANVLTF
J: TRBJ2-5; V: TRBV2; CDR3: CASSKSRTDQETQYF
J: TRBJ2-1; V: TRBV6-6; CDR3: CASKPVGSREGLVVSYNEQFF
J: TRBJ2-5; V: TRBV15; CDR3: CATSRDLFGSGEETQYF
J: TRBJ2-1; V: TRBV7-3; CDR3: CASSPWASGRQQFF
J: TRBJ2-7; V: TRBV5-1; CDR3: CASSSTGPGREQYF
J: TRBJ2-5; V: TRBV7-9; CDR3: CAGRQKETQYF
J: TRBJ2-1; V: TRBV5-6; CDR3: CASSETPYRNEQFF